The rows below give T cell receptor beta chains drawn from one sample of a study of T cells in localized non-small cell lung cancer. Measured with immunoSEQ multiplex PCR; TCRdb has only the in-frame clones, and not every one. The sample contains 800 or so clones, less than 30% of which appear only once. The sequenced sample was normal lung tissue next to the tumor, obtained before any cancer treatment. The receptors derive from a woman aged 35 to 70 with stage I squamous cell lung carcinoma. Each CDR3 is given with its conserved first and last residue. D genes are given only for firm matches. Clone size is shown for a subset of rows, as once, few, many or a class of expanded clone.

>TRBJ2-1|few|TRBD2|TRBV11-3
CASSPERSGGYNEQFF
TGTGCCAGCAGCCCCGAGAGGAGCGGGGGCTACAATGAGCAGTTCTTC
>TRBJ1-1|.|.|TRBV12-5
CASGPLTSSMNTEAFF
TGTGCTAGTGGTCCCCTGACAAGTTCCATGAACACTGAAGCTTTCTTT
>TRBJ1-1|.|TRBD1|TRBV19
CASTTGGTEVFF
TGTGCCAGTACCACAGGGGGGACTGAAGTTTTCTTT
>TRBJ1-1|few|.|TRBV12-5
CASGPEGWGEAFF
TGTGCTAGTGGTCCCGAGGGGTGGGGTGAAGCTTTCTTT
>TRBJ1-2|.|.|TRBV7-5
CASSLRGTGGRYGYTF
TGTGCCAGCAGCTTACGCGGGACAGGGGGACGCTATGGCTACACCTTC
>TRBJ2-1|.|TRBD1|TRBV29-1
CSPFRDSSYNEQFF
TGCAGCCCTTTCCGGGACAGCTCCTACAATGAGCAGTTCTTC
>TRBJ1-2|.|.|TRBV28
CASTQLEFYGYTF
TGTGCCAGCACCCAGCTGGAGTTCTATGGCTACACCTTC
>TRBJ2-7|.|.|TRBV11-3
CASSLSAGPYEQYF
TGTGCCAGCAGCTTATCAGCAGGACCCTACGAGCAGTACTTC
>TRBJ2-2|few|TRBD2|TRBV9
CASSFLAGGNTGELFF
TGTGCCAGCAGCTTCCTAGCGGGGGGGAACACCGGGGAGCTGTTTTTT
>TRBJ1-4|.|.|TRBV12-5
CASGAPGRGRSEKLFF
TGTGCTAGTGGCGCACCGGGGCGGGGGCGAAGTGAAAAACTGTTTTTT
>TRBJ1-2|few|.|TRBV6-7
CASKGEGGYTF
TGTGCCAGCAAGGGGGAAGGTGGCTACACCTTC
>TRBJ1-2|.|.|TRBV29-1
CSVEDLSYGYIF
TGCAGCGTTGAAGATCTCAGTTATGGCTACATCTTC
>TRBJ2-7|.|.|TRBV6-8
CASSDLDSYEQYF
TGTGCCAGCAGTGATCTGGATTCCTACGAGCAGTACTTC
>TRBJ1-4|few|.|TRBV9
CASSFSPTGGVEKLFF
TGTGCCAGCAGCTTTTCCCCGACGGGGGGCGTTGAAAAACTGTTTTTT
>TRBJ1-2|.|TRBD1|TRBV18
CASRAFDRDYTF
TGTGCCAGCCGAGCCTTCGACAGGGACTACACCTTC
>TRBJ1-5|medium-sized|.|TRBV11-3
CASSPGDGNQPQHF
TGTGCCAGCAGCCCGGGGGACGGCAATCAGCCCCAGCATTTT
>TRBJ1-3|few|.|TRBV9
CASSASPGASGNTIYF
TGTGCCAGCAGCGCCTCTCCAGGGGCATCTGGAAACACCATATATTTT
>TRBJ1-2|.|TRBD1|TRBV30
CAWIPGQGDGYTF
TGTGCCTGGATTCCGGGACAGGGGGATGGCTACACCTTC
>TRBJ2-3|few|.|TRBV11-3
CASSLERSTDTQYF
TGTGCCAGCAGCTTGGAGAGGTCCACAGATACGCAGTATTTT
>TRBJ2-2|.|TRBD1|TRBV19
CASMYRGYTGELFF
TGTGCCAGTATGTACAGGGGGTACACCGGGGAGCTGTTTTTT
>TRBJ2-2|large|.|TRBV29-1
CSATRIGSGTGELFF
TGCAGCGCCACACGGATCGGGTCGGGCACCGGGGAGCTGTTTTTT
>TRBJ2-1|few|TRBD1|TRBV9
CASSFRGPYNEQFF
TGTGCCAGCAGCTTCAGGGGGCCCTACAATGAGCAGTTCTTC
>TRBJ1-1|.|.|TRBV11-3
CASSLTSGNTEAFF
TGTGCCAGCAGCTTAACCAGTGGGAACACTGAAGCTTTCTTT
>TRBJ2-3|few|.|TRBV11-3
CASSDSVGGSTDTQYF
TGTGCCAGCAGCGACTCGGTGGGGGGAAGCACAGATACGCAGTATTTT
>TRBJ1-2|few|.|TRBV6-8
CASSYSRGVNGYTF
TGTGCCAGCAGTTACTCGAGGGGGGTTAATGGCTACACCTTC
>TRBJ2-1|large|.|TRBV11-3
CASSSDVKSSYNEQFF
TGTGCCAGCAGTTCCGACGTAAAGAGCTCCTACAATGAGCAGTTCTTC
>TRBJ1-3|.|.|TRBV30
CAWSVWGVGNTIYF
TGTGCCTGGAGTGTATGGGGTGTTGGAAACACCATATATTTT
>TRBJ2-2|large|.|TRBV9
CASSVELAMAGELFF
TGTGCCAGCAGCGTAGAATTAGCCATGGCCGGGGAGCTGTTTTTT
>TRBJ1-2|few|.|TRBV19
CATSRPGSMGYTF
TGTGCCACCTCCCGACCCGGTTCTATGGGCTACACCTTC
>TRBJ2-5|medium-sized|.|TRBV11-3
CASSLSVGFETQYF
TGTGCCAGCAGCTTATCTGTAGGTTTCGAGACCCAGTACTTC
>TRBJ1-1|few|.|TRBV9
CASSVFGSFGTEAFF
TGTGCCAGCAGCGTATTTGGGTCCTTCGGCACTGAAGCTTTCTTT
>TRBJ2-1|.|TRBD2|TRBV9
CASSVDLGAGVGHEQFF
TGTGCCAGCAGCGTAGACCTTGGAGCGGGAGTAGGGCATGAGCAGTTCTTC
>TRBJ1-1|.|.|TRBV25-1
CASSENVGYTEAFF
TGTGCCAGCAGTGAAAATGTGGGATACACTGAAGCTTTCTTT
>TRBJ2-2|.|.|TRBV11-3
CASSLLGATGELFF
TGTGCCAGCAGCTTGTTGGGGGCCACCGGGGAGCTGTTTTTT
>TRBJ2-5|.|.|TRBV10-2
CASSRLEQETQYF
TGCGCCAGCAGTCGACTAGAGCAAGAGACCCAGTACTTC
>TRBJ1-1|.|TRBD1|TRBV30
CAWMSRDRGLTEAFF
TGTGCCTGGATGAGCCGGGACAGGGGGCTTACTGAAGCTTTCTTT
>TRBJ1-4|.|.|TRBV2
CASSGDSPPTKLFF
TGTGCCAGCAGTGGCGACAGTCCCCCCACAAAACTGTTTTTT
>TRBJ1-2|once|.|TRBV19
CASSIDSNYGYTF
TGTGCCAGTAGTATTGACAGCAACTATGGCTACACCTTC
>TRBJ2-3|few|.|TRBV11-3
CASSKGPATDTQYF
TGTGCCAGCAGCAAAGGACCGGCCACAGATACGCAGTATTTT
>TRBJ1-4|.|.|TRBV10-3
CAISESGVPNEKLFF
TGTGCCATCAGTGAGTCCGGGGTACCTAATGAAAAACTGTTTTTT
>TRBJ1-3|.|TRBD1|TRBV19
CASSIDLRTGLTGNTIYF
TGTGCCAGTAGTATAGATCTCCGGACAGGTCTCACTGGAAACACCATATATTTT
>TRBJ1-2|.|.|TRBV30
CAIRTNYGYTF
TGTGCCATTAGGACCAACTATGGCTACACCTTC
>TRBJ2-3|few|TRBD1|TRBV9
CASSVIQGQTDTQYF
TGTGCCAGCAGTGTTATACAGGGGCAGACAGATACGCAGTATTTT
>TRBJ2-5|few|TRBD1|TRBV15
CATSRDLGGGETQYF
TGTGCCACCAGCAGAGATCTAGGGGGCGGAGAGACCCAGTACTTC
>TRBJ1-1|.|.|TRBV19
CASRQEMNTEAFF
TGTGCCAGTAGACAGGAAATGAACACTGAAGCTTTCTTT
>TRBJ2-7|.|.|TRBV19
CASSSRAAGEQYF
TGTGCCAGTAGTAGCCGGGCCGCCGGGGAGCAGTACTTC
>TRBJ2-5|few|TRBD2|TRBV9
CASSDPRRGGETQYF
TGTGCCAGCAGCGATCCGAGGCGGGGGGGTGAGACCCAGTACTTC
>TRBJ1-1|.|TRBD1|TRBV30
CAWVTGGGAEAFF
TGTGCCTGGGTTACAGGGGGAGGCGCTGAAGCTTTCTTT
>TRBJ1-1|few|TRBD1|TRBV10-3
CAISEGQGRITEAFF
TGTGCCATCAGTGAGGGACAGGGAAGAATCACTGAAGCTTTCTTT
>TRBJ2-3|large|TRBD2|TRBV6-8
CASSRAGGGPDTQYF
TGTGCCAGCAGCCGAGCGGGGGGAGGTCCAGATACGCAGTATTTT
>TRBJ2-5|few|TRBD1|TRBV6-8
CASSGTEKETQYF
TGTGCCAGCAGTGGGACAGAAAAAGAGACCCAGTACTTC